The 10 T cell receptor beta chains presented below share a single source sample, sequenced in a study of patients and donors after allogeneic stem cell transplantation. TCRdb reprocessed the RT-PCR reads with MiXCR, giving one entry per CDR3 protein. In the table there are 390,000 or so distinct CDR3 sequences, 16% of which are singletons. Source material: blood, either unsorted or a sorted T cell fraction (not recorded which). These TCRs come from a human donor who was either an allogeneic HSCT recipient or a stem cell or donor lymphocyte infusion donor (not recorded which). It is not recorded whose cells these are; they may come from a transplant donor.

At least ten counts were recorded for this clonotype. This chain links TRBV3-1 with TRBJ2-7; 7 bases match TRBD2. Germline V gene data show CDR1 as LGHDT and CDR2 as YNNKEL (reference sequence). The CDR3 contains 12 residues. Trimming at V came to 5 bases and at J to 12 bases, leaving 10 bases not matched to a gene. DNA of the CDR3: TGTGCCAGCAGCGACCTTTGGCGGGAGTCGTACTTC. Protein: CASSDLWRESYF.

V is TRBV7-2 and J is TRBJ2-1; D ambiguous. This CDR3 comprises 12 residues. V was cut by 6 bases and J by 10 bases, with 13 bases left in between. The germline gives CDR1 SGHTA, CDR2 FQGNSA. CDR3 sequence (DNA): TGTGCCAGCAGGCTCGTGGAGAGAGAGCAGTTCTTC. Translated, it gives CASRLVEREQFF.

The rearrangement uses TRBV18 and TRBJ1-1; no reliable D call. CDR1 is KGHSH and CDR2 is LQKENI in the germline V gene. The CDR3 is made up of 15 amino acids. V was trimmed by 1 base and J by 7 bases, leaving 16 bases between them. CDR3 sequence reads: CASSPRAEEVVEAFF. CDR3 DNA: TGTGCCAGCTCACCACGGGCTGAAGAAGTGGTTGAAGCTTTCTTT.

This clonotype was seen a handful of times. This chain links TRBV5-5 with TRBJ1-4; D gene uncertain. Germline V gives CDR1 SGHKS, CDR2 YYEKEE (reference sequence). The CDR3 sequence is 13 residues long. V was clipped by 4 bases and J by 8 bases, with 12 bases between them. This chain's CDR3 is CASSIKTREKLFF. Here the CDR3 DNA reads TGTGCCAGCAGCATCAAGACGCGAGAAAAACTGTTTTTT.

The V and J genes are TRBV11-2 and TRBJ2-3, with 7 nucleotides matching TRBD2. The CDR3 totals 15 residues. With 5 bases clipped from V and 3 bases from J, the junction kept 8 bases outside the gene matches. Germline assignment: CDR1 SGHAT and CDR2 FQNNGV. The CDR3 DNA is TGTGCCAGCAGCATCCAGCGGGGCATGACAGATACGCAGTATTTT. Translation gives CASSIQRGMTDTQYF. Based on the CDR3 plus reference TRBV11-2 and TRBJ2-3, the full variable domain is EAGVAQSPRYKIIEKRQSVAFWCNPISGHATLYWYQQILGQGPKLLIQFQNNGVVDDSQLPKDRFSAERLKGVDSTLKIQPAKLEDSAVYLCASSIQRGMTDTQYFGPGTRLTVL.

This clonotype was observed a few times. V is TRBV27 and J is TRBJ2-7, with TRBD1 matching 8 bases. This CDR3 comprises 13 residues. CDR1 and CDR2 (germline): MNHEY, SMNVEV (reference sequence). Losses at the gene ends were 7 bases for V and 1 base for J; bases not matched to a gene: 3. The CDR3 sequence is CASIGTGSYEQYF. DNA for the CDR3: TGTGCCAGCATTGGGACAGGTTCCTACGAGCAGTACTTC.

The chain has TRBV12-3 or TRBV12-4 and TRBJ2-6, with D maybe TRBD2 (6 bases). This CDR3 contains 15 residues. V dropped 2 bases and J dropped 8 bases, with 13 bases sitting between them. CDR3 amino acids: CASSLTGAGTNVLTF. The CDR3 DNA sequence: TGTGCCAGCAGTTTAACGGGAGCCGGGACCAACGTCCTGACTTTC.

Only a few counts were recorded for this clonotype. The DNA is omitted, as the CDR3 cannot be located on it reliably, and the CDR3 follows TCRdb's listing. The V and J genes are TRBV29-1 and TRBJ2-7; the DNA was not used to check the table's D call, TRBD1. 12 amino acids form the CDR3, both terminal residues included. Germline V gives CDR1 SQVTM, CDR2 ANQGSEA. The CDR3 loop is CSVVGQGNYRYF.

The sample holds many counts of this clonotype. The V gene is TRBV5-6, the J gene TRBJ1-5, with D unclear. Germline V gene data show CDR1 as SGHDT and CDR2 as YYEEEE. Trimming took off 4 bases at V and 11 bases at J, with 22 bases between the two ends. The CDR3 spans 15 residues. The CDR3 nucleotides read TGTGCCAGCAGCCTTTTGGGGAACAGTCCATTGGCCCAGCATTTT. It yields the protein CASSLLGNSPLAQHF. Based on the CDR3 plus reference TRBV5-6 and TRBJ1-5, the full variable domain is DAGVTQSPTHLIKTRGQQVTLRCSPKSGHDTVSWYQQALGQGPQFIFQYYEEEERQRGNFPDRFSGHQFPNYSSELNVNALLLGDSALYLCASSLLGNSPLAQHFGDGTRLSIL.

This clonotype has a handful of counts. J is TRBJ1-3 and V is TRBV10-3; D is possibly TRBD1 (6 bases). V lost 4 bases to trimming and J lost 4 bases, with 11 bases between them. CDR3 size: 14 residues. Per the germline V gene, CDR1 is ENHRY and CDR2 is SYGVKD. The CDR3 loop is CAISVWGQGNTIYF. The DNA for the CDR3 is TGTGCCATCAGTGTTTGGGGGCAAGGAAACACCATATATTTT.